This TCR beta chain derives from a study of blood T cell repertoires in COVID-19 (dated by TCRdb to the early 2020s). Regarding the study in general: The collaborator samples originated in the United States, Italy and Spain and spanned the acute and convalescent phases of COVID-19. HLA class I and class II types, where available, came from metadata supplied by the sample provider rather than from assay-based typing. The samples were drawn from the first 160 participants of the ongoing ImmuneRACE study and from 950 to 1,500 subjects provided by 6 global collaborators. The repertoires were made available in a free public database intended to serve as a resource for research on the immune response to SARS-CoV-2. Subjects who had been exposed to COVID-19, were actively infected with it, or had recovered from it provided the deeply sampled blood TCRbeta repertoires that made up the dataset. The prospective study material was composed of cDNA or gDNA derived from T cells, B-cell-depleted T cells, or PBMCs. The sample metadata nearly always contained a de-identified subject ID, COVID-19 status, age in years and sex. Beyond this particular receptor, the publication reports: Clinical and demographic metadata were provided uncurated, with the amount varying by source and participant.

In the prospective study, participants were about 18 to 90 years old, resided in fewer than 25 geographic areas of the United States, and were enrolled through a virtual design. In the prospective study, participants were assigned to cohorts based on the clinical history participants reported in a screening survey and a study questionnaire. Each participant in the prospective study had whole blood, serum and a nasopharyngeal or oropharyngeal swab collected by mobile phlebotomists. Additional blood draws and questionnaires over a 2-month period could optionally be provided by prospective study participants. Prospective study blood samples were shipped either frozen or at room temperature before DNA extraction. TCRbeta CDR3 regions were amplified from genomic DNA by means of the immunoSEQ Assay, a bias-controlled multiplex PCR. The published analysis was carried out like this. Within the assay, amplification of reference gene primers was used to estimate how many nucleated cells each sample contained. To quantify the absolute abundance of each unique TCRbeta CDR3 rearrangement, sequence reads were collapsed and filtered. For each sample, productive Simpson clonality was calculated by taking the square root of Simpson's diversity index across productive rearrangements. TCRdb limited this immuneACCESS table to in-frame rearrangements with V and J called. A share of clones is missing; checked studies link under half to unresolved V genes, and the rest is unexplained. That table supplies the V and J calls and clone size; D and trimming were determined from the DNA. This sample is represented by over 300,000 clones; 88% of them were singletons. The ten largest clones capture around 0.97% of the sample.

The CDR3 covers 12 residues, taking in both the cysteine and the phenylalanine. CDR3 DNA is the only sequence kept; it has 36 bases, read in frame from the first base. The germline V gene gives CDR1 as SQVTM and CDR2 as ANQGSEA. The germline ends are 12 bases apart after V is trimmed by 4 bases and J by 5 bases. For this clone: Its antigen is not yet known. No base quality information exists; no much larger clone differs at one position.

Recombination linked TRBV29-1 to TRBJ2-7, with TRBD2 as a weak D call on 6 bases. Sequencing was done on a sample of PBMCs or T cells enriched from blood (not recorded which). The TCR was taken from a woman under 40 with acute COVID-19. This receptor carries the CDR3 CSVGPGGNEQYF. The nucleotide sequence is given as TGCAGCGTTGGTCCTGGGGGGAACGAGCAGTACTTC.